A single sample gave rise to the 18 T cell receptor beta chains below, sequenced in a study of T cells in Graves' hyperthyroidism and ophthalmopathy. Amplification targeted TCR beta CDR3 regions from RNA transcripts. A set of HTBI primers served as the primers for a first-round RT-PCR of the TCR CDR3. TCRdb called the multiplex PCR reads again in MiXCR, with one record for every CDR3 protein. The table includes some 800,000 distinct CDR3 sequences, 35% to 45% detected once. The sequencing sample was made of blood. The receptors shown here come from a man aged 18 to 29 with Graves' hyperthyroidism.

The chain employs TRBV7-9 and TRBJ2-1; D gene unclear. CDR1 is SEHNR, CDR2 FQNEAQ, per germline (reference sequence). CDR3 length: 11 residues. The ends were cut back, 3 bases at V and 8 bases at J, with 5 bases in the middle. CDR3 coding DNA: TGTGCCAGCAGCTTCGCGGATGAGCAGTTCTTC. Translated: CASSFADEQFF.

The J gene is TRBJ2-5, the V gene TRBV9, with a possible D match to TRBD1 (5 bases). Germline lookup yields CDR1 SGDLS and CDR2 YYNGEE. The CDR3 runs 15 residues. Trimming shortened V by 0 bases and J by 3 bases, and 12 bases separated the two germline ends. The DNA for the CDR3 is TGTGCCAGCAGCGTAGGGGGCTACGGAGAAGAGACCCAGTACTTC. Its translation: CASSVGGYGEETQYF.

The chain carries TRBV4-1 and TRBJ1-6; D possibly corresponds to TRBD1 (6 bases). This CDR3 comprises 14 residues. CDR1 and CDR2 (germline): MGHRA, YSYEKL. Trimming took 4 bases from V and 8 from J, leaving 12 bases between them. The CDR3 is CASSRLQGDSPLHF. The CDR3 coding sequence is TGCGCCAGCAGCCGGTTACAGGGAGATTCACCCCTCCACTTT.

This clonotype was picked up a small number of times. CDR3 bases: TGTGCCAGCAGCTTAGAGAGTTGGGACAGGGTCCAAGAGACCCAGTACTTC. Translation: CASSLESWDRVQETQYF. The gene calls are TRBV7-8 and TRBJ2-5; 9 positions agree with TRBD1. V shed 1 base, J shed 1 base, and the junction held 7 bases outside the gene matches. This CDR3 has 17 residues. Germline CDR1 reads SGHVS; CDR2 reads FQNEAQ. Full variable domain (rest looked up from reference TRBV7-8 and TRBJ2-5): GAGVSQSPRYKVAKRGQDVALRCDPISGHVSLFWYQQALGQGPEFLTYFQNEAQLDKSGLPSDRFFAERPEGSVSTLKIQRTQQEDSAVYLCASSLESWDRVQETQYFGPGTRLLVL.

Note on this clonotype: This could be a read error, since a much larger clone is one nucleotide away. This chain uses TRBV6-1 with TRBJ1-2; no clear D gene. The length of the CDR3 is 12 residues. Germline V gene lookup returns CDR1 MNHNS and CDR2 SASEGT. The V end lost 3 bases, the J end lost 3 bases, and 5 bases lay between the germline ends. The CDR3 reads CASSDSDYGYTF. The CDR3 nucleotides are TGTGCCAGCAGTGACAGCGACTATGGCTACACCTTC.

The chain uses TRBV6-5 and TRBJ1-3; perhaps TRBD1 as D (5 bases). The CDR3 totals 15 residues. Germline CDR1 is MNHEY and CDR2 is SVGAGI. V lost 2 bases to trimming and J lost 8 bases, with 16 bases between them. This CDR3 is CASSYRAGSGYTIYF. The CDR3 nucleotides read TGTGCCAGCAGTTACCGGGCAGGGAGTGGCTACACCATATATTTT.

The chain employs TRBV12-3 or TRBV12-4 and TRBJ1-5, with unresolved D. V lost 6 bases and J 3 bases, leaving 15 bases between the germline ends. The CDR3 sequence is 15 residues long. The chain's CDR3 is CASSASGQPNQPQHF. CDR3 DNA: TGTGCCAGCAGCGCCTCCGGGCAGCCCAATCAGCCCCAGCATTTT.

This clonotype was counted ten times or more. The V and J genes are TRBV11-3 and TRBJ2-5; D is possibly TRBD2 (5 bases). The germline gives CDR1 SGHNT, CDR2 YENEEA. The germline V and J ends were trimmed by 5 bases and 7 bases, with 17 bases remaining between them. The CDR3 runs 14 residues. This CDR3 reads CASSAQDWERTQYF. For the CDR3, the DNA is TGTGCCAGCAGCGCCCAGGACTGGGAGAGGACCCAGTACTTC.

This clonotype was seen a few times. The V call is TRBV9, the J call TRBJ2-2; D gene unclear. Germline CDR1 reads SGDLS; CDR2 reads YYNGEE. CDR3 length equals 14 residues. The V end was cut by 0 bases, the J end by 6 bases, with 9 bases between. This CDR3 reads CASSVDPLSGELFF. The CDR3, as DNA: TGTGCCAGCAGCGTAGACCCACTCTCCGGGGAGCTGTTTTTT.

J is TRBJ1-5 and V is TRBV7-9; D is undetermined. The ends were cut back, 4 bases at V and 9 bases at J, with 16 bases in the middle. Germline V gene data show CDR1 as SEHNR and CDR2 as FQNEAQ (reference sequence). This CDR3 region has 14 residues. CDR3 sequence reads: CASSSVAGSGPQHF. The CDR3 nucleotides are TGTGCCAGCAGCTCAGTCGCGGGGTCGGGGCCCCAGCATTTT.

This clonotype was picked up a small number of times. The CDR3, as DNA: TGTGCCAGCAGCCAATCGATTGATCAGCCCCAGCATTTT. Translation: CASSQSIDQPQHF. This chain links TRBV3-1 with TRBJ1-5; D uncertain. In germline, CDR1 is LGHDT, CDR2 YNNKEL (reference sequence). The length of the CDR3 is 13 residues. V lost 2 bases to trimming and J lost 5 bases, with 7 bases between them.

The rearrangement links TRBV24-1 to TRBJ2-5, with 10 bases matching TRBD2. V was clipped by 9 bases and J by 9 bases; unmatched bases: 6. In germline, CDR1 is KGHDR, CDR2 SFDVKD. The CDR3 covers 12 residues. The CDR3 DNA reads TGTGCCACCGGGACTAGCGTTCGGGCCCAGTACTTC. This codes for CATGTSVRAQYF.

This clonotype was detected many times. The chain recombines TRBV7-8 with TRBJ2-7; no reliable D call. V lost 1 base and J 2 bases, leaving 6 bases between the germline ends. Germline loops: CDR1 SGHVS, CDR2 FQNEAQ. CDR3 length: 13 amino acids. For the CDR3, the DNA is TGTGCCAGCAGCTTAGTTACGACCTACGAGCAGTACTTC. Protein: CASSLVTTYEQYF.

The chain employs TRBV6-5 and TRBJ1-2; D may be TRBD1 (5 bases). V gave up 6 bases and J gave up 3 bases, with 26 bases separating them. CDR1 is MNHEY, CDR2 SVGAGI, per germline. CDR3 length: 18 amino acids. CDR3 amino acids: CASSLLGRAGRPYYGYTF. The CDR3 coding sequence is TGTGCCAGCAGCTTACTCGGCAGGGCTGGGCGCCCGTACTATGGCTACACCTTC.

The chain recombines TRBV6-6 with TRBJ1-1; maybe TRBD1 (6 bases). CDR1 MNHNY and CDR2 SVGAGI come from the germline V gene (reference sequence). V dropped 8 bases and J dropped 11 bases, with 24 bases sitting between them. This CDR3 region has 14 residues. The CDR3 DNA reads as TGTGCCAGCGTGATCCTCCCGGGACAAGCGGTGGCTTTCTTT. Translated: CASVILPGQAVAFF.

This clonotype was found many times. This chain joins TRBV20-1 and TRBJ1-2, with D unresolved. Germline V CDR1 and CDR2: DFQATT, SNEGSKA (reference sequence). The CDR3 totals 15 residues. Trimming stripped 6 bases from V and 2 bases from J, with 19 bases between. The CDR3 spells CSANPRTRTNYGYTF. The CDR3 coding sequence is TGCAGTGCCAACCCTCGGACCCGGACGAACTATGGCTACACCTTC.

This clonotype was seen a few times. The J gene is TRBJ2-5, the V gene TRBV5-1; D is uncertain. V lost 0 bases and J 2 bases, leaving 11 bases between the germline ends. The germline V gene encodes CDR1 SGHRS and CDR2 YFSETQ. The CDR3 runs to 15 residues. The CDR3 region has the DNA TGCGCCAGCAGCTTGGCCGACACTAATCAAGAGACCCAGTACTTC. Translation gives CASSLADTNQETQYF.

This clonotype appeared a few times. The V call is TRBV5-1, the J call TRBJ1-6, with D unresolved. The germline CDR1 and CDR2 sequences are SGHRS and YFSETQ. The V gene lost 0 bases and the J gene lost 7 bases, with 14 bases spanning the gap. This CDR3 region has 16 residues. The CDR3 protein is CASSLAGPQHNSPLHF. CDR3 DNA: TGCGCCAGCAGCTTGGCCGGCCCCCAACACAATTCACCCCTCCACTTT.